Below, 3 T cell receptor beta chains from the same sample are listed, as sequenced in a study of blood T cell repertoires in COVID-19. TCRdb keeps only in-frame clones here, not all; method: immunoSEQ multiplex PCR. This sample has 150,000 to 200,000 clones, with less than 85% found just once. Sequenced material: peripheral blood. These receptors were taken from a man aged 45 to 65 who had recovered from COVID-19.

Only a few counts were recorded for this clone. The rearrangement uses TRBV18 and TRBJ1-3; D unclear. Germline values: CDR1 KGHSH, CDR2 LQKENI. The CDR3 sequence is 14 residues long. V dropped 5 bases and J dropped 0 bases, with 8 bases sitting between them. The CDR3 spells CASSSSNSGNTIYF. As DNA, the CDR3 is TGTGCCAGCTCATCAAGCAACTCTGGAAACACCATATATTTT.

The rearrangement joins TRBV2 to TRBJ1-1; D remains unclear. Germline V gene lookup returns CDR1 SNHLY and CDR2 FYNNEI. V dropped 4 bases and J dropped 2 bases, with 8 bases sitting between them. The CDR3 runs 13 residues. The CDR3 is CASSVSHNTEAFF. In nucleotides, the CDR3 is TGTGCCAGCAGTGTTAGTCACAACACTGAAGCTTTCTTT. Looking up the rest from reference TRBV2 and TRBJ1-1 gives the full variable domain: EPEVTQTPSHQVTQMGQEVILRCVPISNHLYFYWYRQILGQKVEFLVSFYNNEISEKSEIFDDQFSVERPDGSNFTLKIRSTKLEDSAMYFCASSVSHNTEAFFGQGTRLTVV.

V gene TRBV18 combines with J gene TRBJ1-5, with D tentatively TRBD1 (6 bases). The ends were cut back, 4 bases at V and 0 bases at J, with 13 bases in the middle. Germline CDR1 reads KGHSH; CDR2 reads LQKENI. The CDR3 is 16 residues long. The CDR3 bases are TGTGCCAGCTCACTTAACAGGGCTGGTAGCAATCAGCCCCAGCATTTT. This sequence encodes CASSLNRAGSNQPQHF.